This T cell receptor (beta chain) came from a study of brain T cells in children with intractable seizures. Of note for this clone: Its specificity is not known.

Clones were sequenced by immunoSEQ multiplex PCR, and TCRdb holds only the in-frame ones, with some missing. The table has tens of thousands of clones, about 93% seen once. Study-level findings and limits: HCMV serostatus was not known, and viral specificity came from CDR3 similarity only. Clones missing pre-surgery may reflect undersampling of that blood sample.

Sequencing was limited to surgery cases with top T cell transcript signatures in brain tissue. The germline gives CDR1 MNHEY, CDR2 SMNVEV (reference sequence). The V gene lost 1 base and the J gene lost 9 bases, with 13 bases spanning the gap. The CDR3 covers 14 residues. The sequences come from peripheral blood, collected at surgery. This TCR was sampled from a boy younger than two with tuberous sclerosis and intractable seizures. The V and J genes are TRBV27 and TRBJ2-1; D call uncertain. DNA of the CDR3: TGTGCCAGCAGTTTATTCTCTCCCCCGGGTGAGCAGTTCTTC. As protein: CASSLFSPPGEQFF.